Described below is a single T cell receptor (beta chain) sequence and its context. The data stem from a study of T cells in Graves' hyperthyroidism and ophthalmopathy. TCR beta CDR3 regions were amplified from RNA. The TCR CDR3 was amplified in a first-round RT-PCR using the HTBI primer set. TCRdb called the multiplex PCR reads again in MiXCR, with one record for every CDR3 protein. The repertoire holds about 500,000 distinct CDR3 sequences, about an eighth seen once, with 17% in the top ten. The CDR3 spans 14 residues. CDR1 is SGHRS and CDR2 is YFSETQ in the germline V gene. V dropped 3 bases and J dropped 3 bases, with 13 bases sitting between them.

Sample: blood. The clonotype was recovered from a woman aged 18-29 years with Graves' hyperthyroidism. The V and J genes are TRBV5-1 and TRBJ2-7; tentatively, D is TRBD1 (5 bases). In nucleotides, the CDR3 is TGCGCCAGCAGCTCCGGACAATCGAGCTACGAGCAGTACTTC. This translates into CASSSGQSSYEQYF.